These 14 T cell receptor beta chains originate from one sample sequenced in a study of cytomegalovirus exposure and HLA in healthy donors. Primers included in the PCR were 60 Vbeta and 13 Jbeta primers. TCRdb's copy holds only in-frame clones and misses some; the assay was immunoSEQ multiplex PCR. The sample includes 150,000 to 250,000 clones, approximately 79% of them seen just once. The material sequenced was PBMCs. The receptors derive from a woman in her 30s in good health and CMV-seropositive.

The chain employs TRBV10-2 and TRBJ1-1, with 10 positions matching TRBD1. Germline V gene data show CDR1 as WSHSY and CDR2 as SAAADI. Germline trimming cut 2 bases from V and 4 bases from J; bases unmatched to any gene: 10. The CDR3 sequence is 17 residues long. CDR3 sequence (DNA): TGCGCCAGCAGTGAGAGTTTTTTAGACAGGGGGCTCACTGAAGCTTTCTTT. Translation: CASSESFLDRGLTEAFF.

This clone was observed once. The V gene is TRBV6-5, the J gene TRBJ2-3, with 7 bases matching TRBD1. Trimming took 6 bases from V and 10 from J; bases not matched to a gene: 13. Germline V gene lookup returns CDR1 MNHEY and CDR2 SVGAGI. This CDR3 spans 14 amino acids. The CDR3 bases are TGTGCCAGCAGGATGGTCGAACAGGGGCCGGCGCAGTATTTT. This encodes CASRMVEQGPAQYF.

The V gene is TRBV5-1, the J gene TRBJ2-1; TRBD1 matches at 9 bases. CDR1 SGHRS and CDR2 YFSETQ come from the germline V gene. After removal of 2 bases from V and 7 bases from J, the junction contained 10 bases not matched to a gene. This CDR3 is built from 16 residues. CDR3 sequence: CASSLQPGQGNNEQFF. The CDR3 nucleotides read TGCGCCAGCAGCTTACAGCCGGGACAGGGTAATAATGAGCAGTTCTTC. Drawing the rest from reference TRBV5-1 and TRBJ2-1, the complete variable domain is KAGVTQTPRYLIKTRGQQVTLSCSPISGHRSVSWYQQTPGQGLQFLFEYFSETQRNKGNFPGRFSGRQFSNSRSEMNVSTLELGDSALYLCASSLQPGQGNNEQFFGPGTRLTVL.

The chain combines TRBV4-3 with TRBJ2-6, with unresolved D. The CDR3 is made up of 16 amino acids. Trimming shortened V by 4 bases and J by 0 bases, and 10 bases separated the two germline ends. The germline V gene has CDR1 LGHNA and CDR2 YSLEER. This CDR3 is CASSPNIISGANVLTF. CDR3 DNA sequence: TGCGCCAGCAGCCCCAACATTATCTCTGGGGCCAACGTCCTGACTTTC.

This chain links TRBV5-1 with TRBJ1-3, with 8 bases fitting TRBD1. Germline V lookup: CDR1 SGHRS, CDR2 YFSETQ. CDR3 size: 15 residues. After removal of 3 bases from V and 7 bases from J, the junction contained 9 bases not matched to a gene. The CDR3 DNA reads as TGCGCCAGCAGCTCTCTGGGGACAGGTTCGAACACCATATATTTT. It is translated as CASSSLGTGSNTIYF.

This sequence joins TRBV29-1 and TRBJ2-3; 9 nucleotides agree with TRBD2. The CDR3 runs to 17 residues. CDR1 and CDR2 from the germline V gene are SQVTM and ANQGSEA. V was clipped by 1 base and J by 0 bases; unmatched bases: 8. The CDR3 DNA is TGCAGCGTTGAAGGGACTAGCGACCCCATTAGCACAGATACGCAGTATTTT. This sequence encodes CSVEGTSDPISTDTQYF.

The CDR3 is CASSRTSGMGETQYF. Here the CDR3 DNA reads TGTGCCAGCAGTCGGACTAGCGGGATGGGGGAGACCCAGTACTTC. The genes are TRBV7-2 and TRBJ2-5, with 12 bases that match TRBD2. Germline CDR1 and CDR2: SGHTA and FQGNSA. V lost 6 bases and J lost 5; bases outside the gene matches: 7. CDR3 size: 15 residues.

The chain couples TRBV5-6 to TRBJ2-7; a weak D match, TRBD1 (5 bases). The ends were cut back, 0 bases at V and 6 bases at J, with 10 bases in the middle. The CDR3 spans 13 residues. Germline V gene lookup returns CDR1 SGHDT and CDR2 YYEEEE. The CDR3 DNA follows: TGTGCCAGCAGCTTGGGGACACCACTCGAGCAGTACTTC. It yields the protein CASSLGTPLEQYF.

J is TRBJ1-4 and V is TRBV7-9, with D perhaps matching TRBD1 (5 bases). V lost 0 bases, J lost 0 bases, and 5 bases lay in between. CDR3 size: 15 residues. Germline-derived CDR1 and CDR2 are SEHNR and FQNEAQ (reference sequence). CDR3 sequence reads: CASSLAGATNEKLFF. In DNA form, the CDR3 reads TGTGCCAGCAGCTTAGCAGGGGCAACTAATGAAAAACTGTTTTTT.

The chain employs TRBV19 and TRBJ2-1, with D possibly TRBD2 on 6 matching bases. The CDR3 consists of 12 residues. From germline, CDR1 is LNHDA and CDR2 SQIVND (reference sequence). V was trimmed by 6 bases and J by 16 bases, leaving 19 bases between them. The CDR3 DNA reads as TGTGCCAGTAGCCAAACCGGGACTTCCTATTTCTTC. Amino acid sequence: CASSQTGTSYFF. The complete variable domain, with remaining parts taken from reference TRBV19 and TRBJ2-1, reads DGGITQSPKYLFRKEGQNVTLSCEQNLNHDAMYWYRQDPGQGLRLIYYSQIVNDFQKGDIAEGYSVSREKKESFPLTVTSAQKNPTAFYLCASSQTGTSYFFGPGTRLTVL.

The CDR3 coding sequence is TGTGCCAGCAGCAATGAACCGGGACTAGCAGTTGGTGAGCAGTTCTTC. It specifies CASSNEPGLAVGEQFF. The chain has TRBV11-3 and TRBJ2-1, with TRBD2 identical over 9 bases. Germline V gene lookup returns CDR1 SGHNT and CDR2 YENEEA. The trim removed 5 bases at V and 9 bases at J, leaving 14 bases unmatched. CDR3 length: 16 amino acids. Supplemented by reference TRBV11-3 and TRBJ2-1, the full variable domain reads EAGVVQSPRYKIIEKKQPVAFWCNPISGHNTLYWYLQNLGQGPELLIRYENEEAVDDSQLPKDRFSAERLKGVDSTLKIQPAELGDSAVYLCASSNEPGLAVGEQFFGPGTRLTVL.

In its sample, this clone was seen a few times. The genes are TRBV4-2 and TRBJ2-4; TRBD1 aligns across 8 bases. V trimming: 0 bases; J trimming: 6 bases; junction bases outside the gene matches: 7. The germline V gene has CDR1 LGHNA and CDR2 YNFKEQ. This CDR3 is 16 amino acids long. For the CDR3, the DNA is TGTGCCAGCAGCCAAGAGGGGACAGGCGGTCTAAACATTCAGTACTTC. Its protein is CASSQEGTGGLNIQYF.

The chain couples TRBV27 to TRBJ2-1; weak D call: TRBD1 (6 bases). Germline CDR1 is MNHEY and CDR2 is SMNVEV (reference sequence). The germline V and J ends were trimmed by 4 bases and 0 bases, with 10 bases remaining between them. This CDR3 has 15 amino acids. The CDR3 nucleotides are TGTGCCAGCAGTTCCGAGACAGGCTCCTACAATGAGCAGTTCTTC. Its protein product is CASSSETGSYNEQFF.

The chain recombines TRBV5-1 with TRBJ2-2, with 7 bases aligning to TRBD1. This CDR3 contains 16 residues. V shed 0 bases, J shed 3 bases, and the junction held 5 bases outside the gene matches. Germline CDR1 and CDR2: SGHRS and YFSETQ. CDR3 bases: TGCGCCAGCAGCTTGGGAGGGACAGCATACACCGGGGAGCTGTTTTTT. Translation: CASSLGGTAYTGELFF.